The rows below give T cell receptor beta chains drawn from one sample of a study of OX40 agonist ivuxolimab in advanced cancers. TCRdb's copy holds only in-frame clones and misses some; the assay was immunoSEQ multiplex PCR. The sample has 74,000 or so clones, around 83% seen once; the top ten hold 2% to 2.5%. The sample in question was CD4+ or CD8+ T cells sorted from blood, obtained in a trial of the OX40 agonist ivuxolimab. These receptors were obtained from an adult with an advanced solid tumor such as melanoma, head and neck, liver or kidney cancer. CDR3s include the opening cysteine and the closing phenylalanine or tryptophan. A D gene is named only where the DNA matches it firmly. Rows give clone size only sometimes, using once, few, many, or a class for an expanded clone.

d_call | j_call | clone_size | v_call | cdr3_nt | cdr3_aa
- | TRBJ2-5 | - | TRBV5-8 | TGTGCCAGCACCATTGGAGGGGGGTTACAGGAGACCCAGTACTTC | CASTIGGGLQETQYF
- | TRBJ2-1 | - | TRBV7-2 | TGTGCCAGCAGCCCCTCGGCCCAGGGGAATGAGCAGTTCTTC | CASSPSAQGNEQFF
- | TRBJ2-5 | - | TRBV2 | TGTGCCAGCAGAAGTGGAGATTGGACCCAGTACTTC | CASRSGDWTQYF
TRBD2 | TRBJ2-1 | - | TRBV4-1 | TGCGCCAGCAGCCAAACCCGACTAGCGGGGGGGCCTAACAACAATGAGCAGTTCTTC | CASSQTRLAGGPNNNEQFF
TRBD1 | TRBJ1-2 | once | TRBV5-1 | TGCGCCAGCAGCCTGATACAGGGGGAGAATGGCTACACCTTC | CASSLIQGENGYTF
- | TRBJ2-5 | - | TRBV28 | TGTGCCAGCAGTTTAGCCCAACGCGCCCAGTACTTC | CASSLAQRAQYF
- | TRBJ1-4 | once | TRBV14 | TGTGCCAGCAGCCAAGGGGTCGGGAGACCTAATGAAAAACTGTTTTTT | CASSQGVGRPNEKLFF
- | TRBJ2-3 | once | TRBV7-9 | TGTGCCAGCGGGCGGGGCCCCACAGATACGCAGTATTTT | CASGRGPTDTQYF
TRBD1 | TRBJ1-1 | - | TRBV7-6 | TGTGCCAGCAGCTTGTTCCGGGACAGGGAAGCTTTCTTT | CASSLFRDREAFF
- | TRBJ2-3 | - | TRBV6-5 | TGTGCCAGCAGTTACGGGGGCCCAGATACGCAGTATTTT | CASSYGGPDTQYF
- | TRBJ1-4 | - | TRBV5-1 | TGCGCCAGCAGCGGGGAGGGTCGGAATGAAAAACTGTTTTTT | CASSGEGRNEKLFF
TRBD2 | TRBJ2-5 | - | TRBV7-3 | TGTGCCAGCAGCTCGGACCCCCGGGGGGCCCAGTACTTC | CASSSDPRGAQYF
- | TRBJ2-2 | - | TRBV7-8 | TGTGCCAGCAGCCCACCCGGGGAGCTGTTTTTT | CASSPPGELFF
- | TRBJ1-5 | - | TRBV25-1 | TGTGCCAGCCAGGGGTCAGGTGGGCAGCCCCAGCATTTT | CASQGSGGQPQHF
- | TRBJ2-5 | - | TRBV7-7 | TGTGCCAGCAGCTCTTCCGGTCTTGGAGAGACCCAGTACTTC | CASSSSGLGETQYF
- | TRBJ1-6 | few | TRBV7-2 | TGTGCCAGCAGCTTAGCAGCGGTGTTGACACCCCTCCACTTT | CASSLAAVLTPLHF
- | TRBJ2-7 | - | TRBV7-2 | TGTGCCAGCAGCCCCTTAAGTTCCTACGAGCAGTACTTC | CASSPLSSYEQYF
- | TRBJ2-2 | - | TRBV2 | TGTGCCGCCCTACGGGCTCTATCTAACACCGGGGAGCTGTTTTTT | CAALRALSNTGELFF
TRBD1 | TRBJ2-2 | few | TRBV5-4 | TGTGCCAGCAGCTTGCAACAGGGGCACACCGGGGAGCTGTTTTTT | CASSLQQGHTGELFF
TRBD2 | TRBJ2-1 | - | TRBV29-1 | TGCAGCGTTGGTAGCGGGGGAGGTGAGCAGTTCTTC | CSVGSGGGEQFF
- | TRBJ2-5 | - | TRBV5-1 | TGCGCCAGCAGCTTGGGGGGGCTGGAGGAGACCCAGTACTTC | CASSLGGLEETQYF
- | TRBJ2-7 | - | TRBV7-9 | TGTGCCAGCAGCTTAATGGGAGTCCCCTACGAGCAGTACTTC | CASSLMGVPYEQYF
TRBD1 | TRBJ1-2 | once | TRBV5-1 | TGCGCCAGCAGCGAAACACAGGGGGCTGAGGGCTACACCTTC | CASSETQGAEGYTF
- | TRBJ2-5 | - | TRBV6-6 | TGTGCCAGCAAGGACAGCGGCGAGACCCAGTACTTC | CASKDSGETQYF
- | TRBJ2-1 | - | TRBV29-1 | TGCAGCGTTGAAGACTGGCGGAATGAGCAGTTCTTC | CSVEDWRNEQFF
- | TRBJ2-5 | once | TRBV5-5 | TGTGCCAGCAGCTCCTACCGGGACAAACAAGAGACCCAGTACTTC | CASSSYRDKQETQYF
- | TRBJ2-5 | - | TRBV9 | TGTGCCAGCAGCTCCCACTGGCAAGAGACCCAGTACTTC | CASSSHWQETQYF
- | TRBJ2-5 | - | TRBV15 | TGTGCCACCAGCAGCCAACCCCCACAGTTCCAAGAGACCCAGTACTTC | CATSSQPPQFQETQYF
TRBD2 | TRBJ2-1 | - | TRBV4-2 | TGTGCCAGCAGCCAAGATTTTGCGGGGGGGCCCGTCAATGAGCAGTTCTTC | CASSQDFAGGPVNEQFF
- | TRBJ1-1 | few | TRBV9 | TGTGCCAGCAGTACAGCTTTAAACACTGAAGCTTTCTTT | CASSTALNTEAFF
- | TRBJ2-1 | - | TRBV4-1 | TGCGCCAGCAGCCAAGTTCAGGGGGGCTACAATGAGCAGTTCTTC | CASSQVQGGYNEQFF
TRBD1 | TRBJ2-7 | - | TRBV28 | TGTGCCAGCATTTTTCGCCAAGGAGGGACAGGGGTTCTCTACGAGCAGTACTTC | CASIFRQGGTGVLYEQYF
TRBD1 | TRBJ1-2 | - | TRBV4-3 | TGCGCCAGCAGCCCGTCGACAGGGGGGATCTATGGCTACACCTTC | CASSPSTGGIYGYTF
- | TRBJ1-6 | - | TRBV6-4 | TGTGCCAGCAGTGACGGGAGGTCCTATAATTCACCCCTCCACTTT | CASSDGRSYNSPLHF
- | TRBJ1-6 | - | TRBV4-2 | TGTGCCAGCAGCCAGAATCAAAATTCACCCCTCCACTTT | CASSQNQNSPLHF
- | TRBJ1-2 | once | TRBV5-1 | TGCGCCAGCAAGCCAGAGAACTATGGCTACACCTTC | CASKPENYGYTF
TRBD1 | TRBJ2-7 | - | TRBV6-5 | TGTGCCAGCAGTGGAAGTGGGACAGGGGGCTACGAGCAGTACTTC | CASSGSGTGGYEQYF
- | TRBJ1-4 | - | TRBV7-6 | TGTGCCAGCAGCTTAGCGCGGGTTTCAACTAATGAAAAACTGTTTTTT | CASSLARVSTNEKLFF
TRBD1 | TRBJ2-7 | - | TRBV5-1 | TGCGCCAGCAGCTTGTTACAGGGGGCCTACGAGCAGTACTTC | CASSLLQGAYEQYF
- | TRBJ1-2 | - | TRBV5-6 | TGTGCCAGCAGCTTTGGAGTTGTGGGTTCCCACTATGGCTACACCTTC | CASSFGVVGSHYGYTF
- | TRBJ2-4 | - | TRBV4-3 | TGCGCCAGCAGCCAAGAGGGATATTCAAAAAACATTCAGTACTTC | CASSQEGYSKNIQYF
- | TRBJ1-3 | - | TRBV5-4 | TGTGCCAGCAGATTTGGCGGGGATGCTGGAAACACCATATATTTT | CASRFGGDAGNTIYF
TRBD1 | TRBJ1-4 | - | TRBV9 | TGTGCCAGCAGCCCCTCGGCCAGGGGGCTACGGAAACTGTTTTTT | CASSPSARGLRKLFF
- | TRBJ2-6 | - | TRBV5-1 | TGCGCCAGCAGCTTGGTTGGGTCAGGGGCCAACGTCCTGACTTTC | CASSLVGSGANVLTF
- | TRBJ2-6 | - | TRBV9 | TGTGCCAGCAGCGCAGCCCAACAGGGATCTGGGGCCAACGTCCTGACTTTC | CASSAAQQGSGANVLTF
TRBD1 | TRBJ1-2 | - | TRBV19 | TGTGCCAGTACTATACGCGGACAGGGAAGCTATGGCTACACCTTC | CASTIRGQGSYGYTF
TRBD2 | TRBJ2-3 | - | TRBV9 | TGTGCCGGGGGCCGGGGGGGGCAGTATTTT | CAGGRGGQYF
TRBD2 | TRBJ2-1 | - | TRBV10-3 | TGTGCCATGGCGGGAGGAAGCAATGAGCAGTTCTTC | CAMAGGSNEQFF
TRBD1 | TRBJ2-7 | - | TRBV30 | TGTGCCTGGAGTAATGTGGGACAGGGCTCCTACGAGCAGTACTTC | CAWSNVGQGSYEQYF
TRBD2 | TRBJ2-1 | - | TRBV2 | TGTGCCAGCGAATTAGGACTAGCGGGCTACAATGAGCAGTTCTTC | CASELGLAGYNEQFF
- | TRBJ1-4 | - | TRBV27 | TGTGCCAGCAGAAGACAGTTTAGTAATGAAAAACTGTTTTTT | CASRRQFSNEKLFF
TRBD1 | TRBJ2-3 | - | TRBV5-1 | TGCGCCAGCAGCTACTCAGGGGGCGTTTATACCACAGATACGCAGTATTTT | CASSYSGGVYTTDTQYF
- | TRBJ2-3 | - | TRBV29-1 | TGCAGCGTTGACACCTTCACAGATACGCAGTATTTT | CSVDTFTDTQYF
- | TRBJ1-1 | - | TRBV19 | TGTGCCAGTATGAACAAACGAGGGAACACTGAAGCTTTCTTT | CASMNKRGNTEAFF